This passage covers 21 T cell receptor beta chains from one sample sequenced in a study of T cell clonality in common variable immunodeficiency. Produced via immunoSEQ multiplex PCR; TCRdb's table is partial and in-frame only. This sample has under 40,000 clones and no singletons, with roughly 3.2% in the ten largest. The sequencing input was peripheral blood mononuclear cells. All receptors come from a person aged 18-70 years in good health.

This clone was counted many times. The CDR3 end falls 3 residues outside the read, so it is completed with the germline J gene. V gene TRBV5-6 combines with J gene TRBJ1-2, with TRBD1 matching over 7 bases. CDR1 and CDR2 (germline): SGHDT, YYEEEE. The CDR3 spans 14 residues. CDR3 sequence: CASSLAGGQQGYTF. The sequenced CDR3 bases are TGTGCCAGCAGCTTGGCAGGGGGACAGCAGGGC.

This clone turned up a few times. The DNA ends 3 residues before the CDR3 does, and the rest of the CDR3 is filled in from the germline J gene. This sequence joins TRBV5-3 and TRBJ2-3; 9 bases match TRBD2. TRBV5-3 qualifies as an ORF whose function is uncertain. This CDR3 is 15 amino acids long. Trimming removed 2 bases from V and 4 bases from J; junction bases left unmatched: 5. CDR3 DNA (partial): TGTGCCAGAAGCTTTAGCGGGAGAGGGGCAGATACG. Translated, it gives CARSFSGRGADT. The whole CDR3 protein reads CARSFSGRGADTQYF.

At least ten counts were recorded for this clone. The read ends 3 residues early relative to the CDR3; the germline J gene fills the gap. The chain joins TRBV23-1 to TRBJ2-5, with TRBD1 identical over 9 bases. TRBV23-1 is reported as an ORF; its role is uncertain. This CDR3 region has 19 residues. The V gene end was trimmed by 2 bases and the J gene end by 4 bases; junction bases not matched to a gene: 17. The DNA read from the CDR3 is TGCGCCAGCAGTCAAAACCTCCGTTCGACAGGGGGTTTTGGAGAGACC. This sequence encodes CASSQNLRSTGGFGET. In full, the CDR3 is CASSQNLRSTGGFGETQYF.

This clone occurred many times. The observed sequence ends 3 residues before the CDR3 terminus, with the missing tail filled in from the germline J gene. V is TRBV10-1 and J is TRBJ1-6; D is perhaps TRBD1 (6 bases). The length of the CDR3 is 13 residues. Germline V gives CDR1 WNHNN, CDR2 SYGVQD (reference sequence). The CDR3 sequence is CASSAGHLESLHF. Partial CDR3 DNA: TGCGCCAGCAGCGCGGGACATCTGGAGTCC.

This clone was observed many times. With the read ending 3 residues before the CDR3 end, the germline J gene is used to fill in that end. The rearrangement joins TRBV7-8 to TRBJ2-1; no reliable D call. This CDR3 is built from 16 residues. Germline V lookup: CDR1 SGHVS, CDR2 FQNEAQ. Trimming removed 1 base at V and 2 bases at J, with 12 bases between. Incomplete CDR3 DNA: TGTGCCAGCAGCTTAGATCGGGTCGAAACCTACAATGAG. Protein product: CASSLDRVETYNE. The CDR3 in full is CASSLDRVETYNEQFF.

At least ten counts were recorded for this clone. The read falls 3 residues short of the CDR3 end, and the missing part is taken from the germline J gene. The V call is TRBV4-2, the J call TRBJ2-4; 9 nucleotides match TRBD2. Germline values: CDR1 LGHNA, CDR2 YNFKEQ. This CDR3 has 15 amino acids. V lost 0 bases to trimming and J lost 4 bases; unmatched junction nucleotides: 1. The sequenced CDR3 bases are TGTGCCAGCAGCCAAGACGCGGGAGGGAAAAACATT. This sequence encodes CASSQDAGGKNI. From start to end, the CDR3 is CASSQDAGGKNIQYF.

This clone was recorded many times. The read terminates 3 residues ahead of where the CDR3 ends, so the germline J gene completes it. V gene TRBV20-1 combines with J gene TRBJ1-5, with a weak D call TRBD1 (6 bases). The ends were cut back, 0 bases at V and 2 bases at J, with 17 bases in the middle. This CDR3 region has 17 residues. Germline CDR1 and CDR2: DFQATT and SNEGSKA (reference sequence). CDR3 bases read: TGCAGTGCTAGAGATGCGGGGGGGCTGGGTGGCAATCAGCCC. Its protein is CSARDAGGLGGNQP. The CDR3 in full is CSARDAGGLGGNQPQHF.

This clone came up many times. The read terminates 3 residues before the CDR3 end, so the remaining end is supplied by the germline J gene. The V and J genes are TRBV19 and TRBJ1-4; tentative D call: TRBD1 (5 bases). Deletions cut 4 bases from V and 0 bases from J, with 9 bases between. Germline CDR1 reads LNHDA; CDR2 reads SQIVND (reference sequence). CDR3 length equals 15 residues. This CDR3 is CASSTVTATNEKLFF. Incomplete CDR3 DNA: TGTGCCAGTAGTACCGTGACAGCAACTAATGAAAAA.

This clone has a count of ten or more. The read gets to within 3 residues of the CDR3 end, and the germline J gene fills in the rest. The chain uses TRBV7-9 and TRBJ2-7; 7 nucleotides align to TRBD1. Germline lookup yields CDR1 SEHNR and CDR2 FQNEAQ (reference sequence). The CDR3 extends over 13 amino acids. The V gene end was trimmed by 6 bases and the J gene end by 2 bases; junction bases not matched to a gene: 4. The part of the CDR3 DNA that was read is TGTGCCAGCAGGCGGACAGGTACCTACGAG. Translating it yields CASRRTGTYE. The whole CDR3 sequence reads CASRRTGTYEQYF.

This clone was recorded at least ten times. The read terminates 3 residues before the CDR3 end, so the remaining end is supplied by the germline J gene. The rearrangement joins TRBV20-1 to TRBJ1-2, with 8 bases matching TRBD1. V was clipped by 0 bases and J by 3 bases; unmatched bases: 12. Germline V gene data show CDR1 as DFQATT and CDR2 as SNEGSKA (reference sequence). CDR3 length equals 17 residues. The CDR3 sequence is CSARDSMDWTGHYGYTF. The sequenced CDR3 bases are TGCAGTGCTAGAGACTCCATGGATTGGACAGGGCACTATGGC.

The sample holds many counts of this clone. From the germline J gene comes the end of the CDR3, since the read stops 3 residues before it. The rearrangement links TRBV7-9 to TRBJ1-6, with TRBD1 matching over 7 bases. The CDR3 loop spans 14 amino acids. Germline loops: CDR1 SEHNR, CDR2 FQNEAQ (reference sequence). Trimming removed 2 bases from V and 7 bases from J; junction bases left unmatched: 2. CDR3 DNA, as far as it was read: TGTGCCAGCAGCTTACAGGGGGGAAATTCACCC. It specifies CASSLQGGNSP. The whole CDR3 reads CASSLQGGNSPLHF.

This clone was seen ten or more times. The CDR3 goes on 3 residues after the read ends, and that part is filled in from the germline J gene. The V gene is TRBV12-5, the J gene TRBJ1-1; a possible D gene is TRBD1 (6 bases). CDR1 is LGHNT, CDR2 FRNRAP, per germline. V lost 6 bases, J lost 5 bases, and 13 bases lay in between. The CDR3 is 13 amino acids. The CDR3 bases that were read are TGTGCTAGTGGGTTACAGGGTTGGACTGAA. This gives the protein CASGLQGWTE. The complete CDR3 sequence is CASGLQGWTEAFF. The whole variable domain, remainder taken from reference TRBV12-5 and TRBJ1-1, is DARVTQTPRHKVTEMGQEVTMRCQPILGHNTVFWYRQTMMQGLELLAYFRNRAPLDDSGMPKDRFSAEMPDATLATLKIQPSEPRDSAVYFCASGLQGWTEAFFGQGTRLTVV.

This clone appeared many times. Read data end 3 residues before the CDR3 end; the end is taken from the germline J gene. This sequence joins TRBV30 and TRBJ1-2; a possible D gene is TRBD1 (6 bases). The V gene's germline CDR1 is GTSNPN and CDR2 SVGIG (reference sequence). V lost 0 bases and J 3 bases, leaving 8 bases between the germline ends. This CDR3 has 13 amino acids. The part of the CDR3 DNA that was read is TGTGCCTGGAGTGTACAGGGAGACTATGGC. Protein sequence: CAWSVQGDYG. The CDR3, in full, reads CAWSVQGDYGYTF.

This clone was observed at least ten times. The sequence runs out 3 residues before the end of the CDR3; the remainder is reconstructed from the germline J gene. The rearrangement uses TRBV20-1 and TRBJ2-3; D is perhaps TRBD2 (6 bases). Trimming left V 5 bases short and J 2 bases short, with 17 bases between. Germline-derived CDR1 and CDR2 are DFQATT and SNEGSKA (reference sequence). The length of the CDR3 is 15 residues. The covered CDR3 bases are TGCAGTGCTCCCGGGCCCGGGGGAATCACAGATACG. Translated, it gives CSAPGPGGITDT. The full CDR3 protein reads CSAPGPGGITDTQYF.

This clone occurred many times. From the germline J gene comes the end of the CDR3, since the read stops 3 residues before it. V gene TRBV7-9 combines with J gene TRBJ1-2, with a possible D match to TRBD1 (5 bases). Germline V lookup: CDR1 SEHNR, CDR2 FQNEAQ (reference sequence). The CDR3 has 14 amino acids. V gave up 6 bases and J gave up 4 bases, with 15 bases separating them. CDR3 DNA, as far as it was read: TGTGCCAGCAGTCTGGTTTTGGGGGGCTATGGC. Translation: CASSLVLGGYG. The CDR3 as a whole reads CASSLVLGGYGYTF.

This clone occurred many times. From the germline J gene comes the end of the CDR3, since the read stops 3 residues before it. The chain recombines TRBV18 with TRBJ2-1; D might be TRBD1 (5 bases). Germline loops: CDR1 KGHSH, CDR2 LQKENI. This CDR3 region has 12 residues. The V end was cut by 6 bases, the J end by 6 bases, with 9 bases between. The CDR3: CASSRQLNEQFF. CDR3 DNA, as far as it was read: TGTGCCAGCTCCCGACAGCTCAATGAG.

This clone was seen many times. CDR3 DNA, as far as it was read: TGCAGTGCTAGCCTGTCAGACGGGGGGGAGGGC. Amino acids: CSASLSDGGEG. The full CDR3 protein reads CSASLSDGGEGYTF. The chain couples TRBV20-1 to TRBJ1-2; tentatively, D is TRBD1 (5 bases). The read ends 3 residues shy of where the CDR3 ends; the end is completed using the germline J gene. The CDR3 spans 14 residues. CDR1 DFQATT and CDR2 SNEGSKA come from the germline V gene (reference sequence).

This clone came up many times. The CDR3 goes on 3 residues after the read ends, and that part is filled in from the germline J gene. The chain links TRBV18 to TRBJ2-1; 8 bases are shared with TRBD1. V trimming: 3 bases; J trimming: 2 bases; junction bases outside the gene matches: 3. From germline, CDR1 is KGHSH and CDR2 LQKENI. The CDR3 has 15 residues. CDR3 DNA, as far as it was read: TGTGCCAGCTCACCGGACAGGGTCACCTACAATGAG. It encodes CASSPDRVTYNE. The whole CDR3 protein reads CASSPDRVTYNEQFF.

This clone was observed many times. The read finishes 3 residues shy of the CDR3 end, and the germline J gene is used to complete it. The chain employs TRBV18 and TRBJ2-1; 10 bases match TRBD2. CDR3 length: 17 amino acids. Trimming removed 1 base from V and 0 bases from J; junction bases left unmatched: 3. CDR1 KGHSH and CDR2 LQKENI come from the germline V gene. CDR3 loop: CASSPLASGSSYNEQFF. Partial CDR3 DNA: TGTGCCAGCTCACCACTGGCTAGCGGGAGCTCCTACAATGAG.

This clone was counted at least ten times. Coverage ceases 3 residues before the CDR3 finishes, and the germline J gene fills in the end. The genes are TRBV19 and TRBJ2-1; TRBD2 matches at 13 bases. The V and J ends lost 4 bases and 4 bases, in that order; junction bases with no gene match: 1. From germline, CDR1 is LNHDA and CDR2 SQIVND (reference sequence). CDR3 size: 15 residues. Incomplete CDR3 DNA: TGTGCCAGTAGTACGACTAGCGGGAGGTACAATGAG. Translation: CASSTTSGRYNE. The whole CDR3 protein is CASSTTSGRYNEQFF.

This clone is medium-sized. The read comes to an end 3 residues before the CDR3 does, leaving the germline J gene to fill in the end. V gene TRBV20-1 combines with J gene TRBJ2-6, with 12 bases identical to TRBD1. Germline V CDR1 and CDR2: DFQATT, SNEGSKA (reference sequence). Trimming removed 6 bases from V and 1 base from J; junction bases left unmatched: 7. The CDR3 spans 17 residues. The covered CDR3 bases are TGCAGTGCACAGGGACAGGGGGCGTCTTCTGGGGCCAACGTC. It specifies CSAQGQGASSGANV. Given in full, the CDR3 is CSAQGQGASSGANVLTF.